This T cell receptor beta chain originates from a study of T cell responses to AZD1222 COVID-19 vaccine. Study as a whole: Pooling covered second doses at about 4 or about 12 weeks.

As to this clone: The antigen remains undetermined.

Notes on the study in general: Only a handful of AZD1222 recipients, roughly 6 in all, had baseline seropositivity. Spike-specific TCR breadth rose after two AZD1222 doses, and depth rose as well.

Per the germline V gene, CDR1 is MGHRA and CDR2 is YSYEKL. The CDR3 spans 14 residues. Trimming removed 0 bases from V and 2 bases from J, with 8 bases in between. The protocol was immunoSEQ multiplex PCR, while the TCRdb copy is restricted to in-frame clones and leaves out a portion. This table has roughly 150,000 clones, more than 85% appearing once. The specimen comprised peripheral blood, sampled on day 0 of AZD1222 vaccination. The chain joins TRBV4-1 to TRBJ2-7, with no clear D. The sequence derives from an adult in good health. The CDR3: CASSQDPITYEQYF. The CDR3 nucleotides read TGCGCCAGCAGCCAAGATCCGATAACCTACGAGCAGTACTTC.